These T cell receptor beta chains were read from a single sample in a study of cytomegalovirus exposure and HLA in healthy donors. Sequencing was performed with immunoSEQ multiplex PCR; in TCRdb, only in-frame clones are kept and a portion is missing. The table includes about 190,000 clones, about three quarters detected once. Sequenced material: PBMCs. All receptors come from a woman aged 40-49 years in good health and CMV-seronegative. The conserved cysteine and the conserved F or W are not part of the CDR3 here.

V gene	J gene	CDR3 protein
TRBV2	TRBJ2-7	ASSGPGLLYEQY
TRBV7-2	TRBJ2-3	ASSPRTGGKDTQY
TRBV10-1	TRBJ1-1	ASSKLCRVGAF
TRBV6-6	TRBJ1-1	ASTSQGVRAF
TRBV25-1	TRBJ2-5	ASSESGGFRVTQY
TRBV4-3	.	ASSQGGLAGPYEQY
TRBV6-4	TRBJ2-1	AIGLADHNEQF
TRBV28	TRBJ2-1	ASSFWTSGYNEQF
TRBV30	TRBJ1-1	AWSVTGGGRLNTEAF
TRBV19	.	ASSIPVGAVNYEQY
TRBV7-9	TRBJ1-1	ASSQGLVTEAF
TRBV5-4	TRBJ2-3	ATHPSSGSPADTQY
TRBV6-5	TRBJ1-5	ASSRQGATNQPQH
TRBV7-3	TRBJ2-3	ASSPGLAGVWADTQY
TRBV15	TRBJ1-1	ATSRDGTGNTEAF
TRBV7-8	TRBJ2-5	ASSLSLGGETQY
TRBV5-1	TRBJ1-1	ASSSTGTLNTEAF
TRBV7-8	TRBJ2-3	ASGRSGGVTDTQY
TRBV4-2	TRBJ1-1	ASSQDWTGNTEAF
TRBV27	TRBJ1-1	ASSLGRGTTEAF
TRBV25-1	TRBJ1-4	ASSEYGRANEKLF
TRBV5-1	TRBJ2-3	ASTLWGQNTDTQY
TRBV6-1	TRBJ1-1	ASSLDSDGTEAF
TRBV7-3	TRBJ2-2	ASSVNSRGELF
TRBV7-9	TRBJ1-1	ASVQGADTEAF
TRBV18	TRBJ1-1	ASSPPAGQVYEAF
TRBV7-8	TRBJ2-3	ASSSQQADTQY